These 21 T cell receptor beta chains share one sample of origin, sequenced in a study of blood T cell repertoires in COVID-19. Only in-frame clones appear in the TCRdb table, and some are missing; sequencing was by immunoSEQ multiplex PCR. This sample has under 200,000 clones, with 82% found just once. What was sequenced was PBMCs or T cells enriched from blood (not recorded which). Receptors were obtained from a man aged 60 to 75 who had recovered from COVID-19.

The chain couples TRBV5-6 to TRBJ1-4; D remains ambiguous. V lost 0 bases and J 8 bases, leaving 8 bases between the germline ends. The germline V gene encodes CDR1 SGHDT and CDR2 YYEEEE. The CDR3 extends over 13 amino acids. CDR3: CASSLGAWEKLFF. Here the CDR3 DNA reads TGTGCCAGCAGCTTGGGGGCGTGGGAAAAACTGTTTTTT. The variable domain in full, completed from reference TRBV5-6 and TRBJ1-4, reads DAGVTQSPTHLIKTRGQQVTLRCSPKSGHDTVSWYQQALGQGPQFIFQYYEEEERQRGNFPDRFSGHQFPNYSSELNVNALLLGDSALYLCASSLGAWEKLFFGSGTQLSVL.

This chain joins TRBV6-5 and TRBJ1-5, with 7 bases aligning to TRBD1. The CDR3 spans 15 residues. Looked up from germline, CDR1 is MNHEY and CDR2 is SVGAGI. The V and J ends lost 7 bases and 0 bases, in that order; junction bases with no gene match: 6. The CDR3 loop is CASIWTGTSNQPQHF. The DNA of the CDR3 is TGTGCCAGCATCTGGACAGGAACTAGCAATCAGCCCCAGCATTTT.

The chain links TRBV9 to TRBJ1-6; 7 bases agree with TRBD1. Germline CDR1 reads SGDLS; CDR2 reads YYNGEE. The CDR3 consists of 13 residues. V lost 2 bases, J lost 14 bases, and 7 bases stayed unmatched. CDR3 bases: TGTGCCAGCAGCGTGGAGACAGGGCGTACCCTCCACTTT. This encodes CASSVETGRTLHF.

The genes are TRBV2 and TRBJ1-6; 7 nucleotides line up with TRBD1. Trimming cost V 7 bases and J 8 bases; bases outside gene matches: 11. The CDR3 has 15 residues. Germline lookup yields CDR1 SNHLY and CDR2 FYNNEI. CDR3 nucleotides: TGTGCCAGCATCATCCCAGGGGGTAATGATTCACCCCTCCACTTT. It codes for CASIIPGGNDSPLHF.

J is TRBJ2-5 and V is TRBV5-4; TRBD1 is a possible D gene (6 bases). The length of the CDR3 is 15 residues. Per the germline V gene, CDR1 is SGHNT and CDR2 is YYREEE (reference sequence). Trimming removed 1 base from V and 4 bases from J, with 14 bases in between. This chain's CDR3 is CASSLRQERRETQYF. The CDR3 DNA is TGTGCCAGCAGCTTGCGACAGGAGAGAAGAGAGACCCAGTACTTC.

This clone appeared a single time. The chain combines TRBV19 with TRBJ1-5; possible D gene TRBD1, 6 bases. CDR1 and CDR2 from the germline V gene are LNHDA and SQIVND (reference sequence). The CDR3 covers 15 residues. Trimming shortened V by 3 bases and J by 1 base, and 10 bases separated the two germline ends. CDR3: CASSMGAMSNQPQHF. The CDR3 DNA follows: TGTGCCAGTAGTATGGGGGCTATGAGCAATCAGCCCCAGCATTTT.

V and J are TRBV4-1 and TRBJ2-5; 8 nucleotides line up with TRBD1. Germline CDR1 is MGHRA and CDR2 is YSYEKL. CDR3 length: 15 residues. The V gene end was trimmed by 3 bases and the J gene end by 5 bases; junction bases not matched to a gene: 8. CDR3 in DNA: TGCGCCAGCAGCCAGAAGGGTACAGGGGGGGAGACCCAGTACTTC. Its protein product is CASSQKGTGGETQYF.

The chain is built from TRBV7-9 and TRBJ1-5; no firm D call. V lost 6 bases, J lost 9 bases, and 12 bases lay in between. In germline, CDR1 is SEHNR, CDR2 FQNEAQ (reference sequence). CDR3 length: 12 amino acids. The CDR3 DNA is TGTGCCAGCAGGACTCGGGAGGGGCCCCAGCATTTT. Residues: CASRTREGPQHF.

This clone was seen only a few times. The chain combines TRBV18 with TRBJ2-1, with TRBD2 matching over 8 bases. CDR3 size: 16 residues. Germline trimming cut 3 bases from V and 2 bases from J; bases unmatched to any gene: 6. Germline lookup yields CDR1 KGHSH and CDR2 LQKENI. CDR3 bases: TGTGCCAGCTCACCGAAGCGGGGGCCAACCTACAATGAGCAGTTCTTC. This codes for CASSPKRGPTYNEQFF.

The chain carries TRBV10-2 and TRBJ2-2, with TRBD2 matching 10 bases. CDR3 length: 14 amino acids. V lost 4 bases, J lost 6 bases, and 2 bases stayed unmatched. CDR1 is WSHSY and CDR2 is SAAADI in the germline V gene. CDR3 region: CASSGLAGAGELFF. In DNA form, the CDR3 reads TGCGCCAGCAGTGGTCTAGCGGGAGCCGGGGAGCTGTTTTTT.

This chain links TRBV2 with TRBJ2-7; D may be TRBD2 (6 bases). Deletions cut 6 bases from V and 2 bases from J, with 11 bases between. The CDR3 covers 13 residues. Germline values: CDR1 SNHLY, CDR2 FYNNEI. CDR3 residues: CASRPGEPYEQYF. The CDR3 region has the DNA TGTGCCAGCAGGCCGGGAGAACCCTACGAGCAGTACTTC.

The gene calls are TRBV4-1 and TRBJ2-1; D may be TRBD2 (5 bases). This CDR3 spans 16 amino acids. The V and J ends lost 0 bases and 6 bases respectively, with 15 bases between them. The germline gives CDR1 MGHRA, CDR2 YSYEKL. CDR3 in DNA: TGCGCCAGCAGCCAAGATCAACGGGGAGTGGGCAATGAGCAGTTCTTC. Protein: CASSQDQRGVGNEQFF.

The chain carries TRBV28 and TRBJ2-2; 7 nucleotides line up with TRBD1. V shed 6 bases, J shed 1 base, and the junction held 5 bases outside the gene matches. The CDR3 is 15 residues long. CDR1 and CDR2 from the germline V gene are MDHEN and SYDVKM. CDR3 sequence (DNA): TGTGCCAGCAGGATGAGGACAGGGAACACCGGGGAGCTGTTTTTT. It translates to CASRMRTGNTGELFF.

This chain connects TRBV3-1 (or the pseudogene TRBV3-2) to TRBJ1-1, with D perhaps TRBD1 (6 bases). This CDR3 spans 13 amino acids. V dropped 4 bases and J dropped 5 bases, with 11 bases sitting between them. CDR1 is LGHDT and CDR2 is YNNKEL in the germline V gene (reference sequence). This CDR3 is CASSRGGVTEAFF. The CDR3 nucleotides read TGTGCCAGCAGCCGCGGGGGCGTGACTGAAGCTTTCTTT.

The chain combines TRBV19 with TRBJ1-3; 8 nucleotides agree with TRBD1. The CDR3 consists of 14 residues. Looked up from germline, CDR1 is LNHDA and CDR2 is SQIVND (reference sequence). With 8 bases clipped from V and 4 bases from J, the junction kept 7 bases outside the gene matches. The DNA of the CDR3 is TGTGCCAGTTCCGGACAGGGAGCGGGAAACACCATATATTTT. Protein sequence: CASSGQGAGNTIYF.

V usage is TRBV5-1 and J usage is TRBJ2-1, with 7 bases fitting TRBD2. This CDR3 has 12 residues. Germline CDR1 is SGHRS and CDR2 is YFSETQ. The V and J ends lost 5 bases and 4 bases, in that order; junction bases with no gene match: 0. CDR3 sequence reads: CASRGGYNEQFF. The CDR3 DNA is TGCGCCAGCAGGGGGGGGTACAATGAGCAGTTCTTC.

The genes are TRBV4-2 and TRBJ2-7; TRBD1 matches at 7 bases. The junction had 8 bases not matched to a gene; V was cut back by 3 bases and J by 0 bases. Germline V gene sequence: CDR1 LGHNA, CDR2 YNFKEQ. The CDR3 runs 16 residues. The CDR3 DNA reads as TGTGCCAGCAGCCAGGCCGGGGACAGTAACTCCTACGAGCAGTACTTC. Translation: CASSQAGDSNSYEQYF.

The chain is built from TRBV2 and TRBJ1-4; 11 bases line up with TRBD1. Trimming took 5 bases from V and 8 from J; bases not matched to a gene: 7. This CDR3 has 15 residues. CDR1 is SNHLY and CDR2 is FYNNEI in the germline V gene. The CDR3 coding sequence is TGTGCCAGCAGTAAACGAGGGACAGGGGGAGAAAAACTGTTTTTT. Translated, it gives CASSKRGTGGEKLFF.

The CDR3 sequence: CASSGQTGYEQYF. Written as DNA, the CDR3 is TGCGCCAGCAGCGGACAAACGGGCTACGAGCAGTACTTC. The J gene is TRBJ2-7, the V gene TRBV5-1; possible D gene TRBD1, 5 bases. Trimming left V 4 bases short and J 3 bases short, with 11 bases between. The CDR3 is 13 amino acids. Germline CDR1 is SGHRS and CDR2 is YFSETQ. Full variable domain (missing parts from reference TRBV5-1 and TRBJ2-7): KAGVTQTPRYLIKTRGQQVTLSCSPISGHRSVSWYQQTPGQGLQFLFEYFSETQRNKGNFPGRFSGRQFSNSRSEMNVSTLELGDSALYLCASSGQTGYEQYFGPGTRLTVT.

This rearrangement joins TRBV7-3 to TRBJ2-5, with 9 bases identical to TRBD2. The germline V gene has CDR1 SGHTA and CDR2 FQGTGA. The CDR3 is 15 amino acids. With V trimmed by 6 bases and J by 2 bases, 7 bases remained unmatched. The CDR3 sequence is CASSTSGLFQETQYF. DNA for the CDR3: TGTGCCAGCAGTACTAGCGGGCTCTTTCAAGAGACCCAGTACTTC.

This chain uses TRBV5-6 with TRBJ2-2; 9 bases line up with TRBD2. Trimming took 1 base from V and 6 from J; bases not matched to a gene: 16. This CDR3 is built from 19 residues. Germline CDR1 and CDR2: SGHDT and YYEEEE. The CDR3 DNA is TGTGCCAGCAGCTTGTTCGTGAAACAAAGCGGGAGGAAGGCCGGGGAGCTGTTTTTT. This encodes CASSLFVKQSGRKAGELFF.